This T cell receptor (beta chain) came from a study of post-analysis software for immune sequencing data. Study-level information: Some patients lacked subtype; others had relapsing-remitting, secondary progressive or progressive-relapsing disease.

This clonotype was seen a handful of times. Its antigen is not identified. Carried by the TCR beta cDNA libraries were unique molecular identifiers. Some 500,000 cDNA molecules were recovered from an input of roughly 0.95 to 10 million T cells. Each CDR3 protein gets one entry after TCRdb re-called the PCR reads with MiXCR. Of approximately 660,000 distinct CDR3 sequences in the sample, roughly three fifths were seen once. The CDR3 has 12 amino acids. V dropped 7 bases and J dropped 7; count of bases not matched to a gene: 9. The germline V gene encodes CDR1 SQVTM and CDR2 ANQGSEA. Whole-study findings and limits: A significant reduction in normalized Chao1 diversity was observed in multiple sclerosis patients versus controls. The study found TRBV5-6, TRBV5-1 and TRBV20-1 among about five TRBV segments more frequent in patients than controls. When the samples were clustered directly with F measure, those that had been prepared in the same batch showed strong co-clustering.

The sequence came from a girl aged 2-9 years with multiple sclerosis. Input material: blood. This chain joins TRBV29-1 and TRBJ1-1; 7 bases are a match to TRBD1. DNA for the CDR3: TGCAGCGCTGAGGGGGCCTCGTTTGAAGCTTTCTTT. The encoded protein is CSAEGASFEAFF.